This T cell receptor beta chain was recorded in a study of cytomegalovirus exposure and HLA in healthy donors. Study-wide background: Unique TCR beta sequences numbering approximately 120 million came from approximately 180 million T cells in an earlier analysis. Study-wide findings and caveats: Among the CMV-associated chains, a few were confirmed in vitro as specific for CMV antigens. Presence/absence analysis assumed near-uniform sequencing depth across donors. Cytomegalovirus-associated status was assigned to about 170 TCR beta chains.

With respect to this clone: Its matching antigen is unknown.

V was cut by 4 bases and J by 7 bases, with 14 bases left in between. Germline CDR1 is SGDLS and CDR2 is YYNGEE. The length of the CDR3 is 14 residues. 13 Jbeta primers and 60 Vbeta primers were used for the PCR. Produced via immunoSEQ multiplex PCR; TCRdb's table is partial and in-frame only. The sample gives approximately 100,000 clones, 75% to 80% of which show up once; 3% to 4% is in the top ten. The sample comprised PBMCs. The chain uses TRBV9 and TRBJ1-4, with D possibly being TRBD1 (5 bases). This TCR derives from a woman aged 40 to 49 in good health and CMV-seronegative. CDR3 in amino acids: CASSSRGGGEKLFF. The CDR3 region has the DNA TGTGCCAGCAGCTCCCGGGGGGGAGGTGAAAAACTGTTTTTT.